The following is a T cell receptor beta chain sequence with its context. Its cognate antigen is unknown. MiXCR, applied by TCRdb to the RT-PCR reads, yields one record per CDR3 protein. The sample records about 520,000 distinct CDR3 sequences, approximately 24% being singletons. These data are taken from a study of response to subunit inactivated influenza vaccine. General study findings and limits: Each seasonal influenza vaccination, the authors suggested, recruits few new T cells.

The source material was CD4+ T cells sorted from PBMCs, sampled about 5 days after vaccination. The source is a man aged 50 to 59 who received an inactivated influenza vaccine.

For the CDR3, the DNA is TGTGCCAGCAGCTTAGACCTTTCGGGTAATTCACCCCTCCACTTT. Protein sequence: CASSLDLSGNSPLHF. V and J are TRBV7-2 and TRBJ1-6, with no clear D. Looked up from germline, CDR1 is SGHTA and CDR2 is FQGNSA. This CDR3 has 15 amino acids. V lost 1 base and J 6 bases, leaving 10 bases between the germline ends.